This T cell receptor (beta chain) was captured by sequencing in a study of cytomegalovirus exposure and HLA in healthy donors. This PCR relied on a set of 60 Vbeta primers and 13 Jbeta primers. The data were produced by immunoSEQ multiplex PCR, yet TCRdb's version contains in-frame clones alone and is incomplete. The data show some 150,000 clones, 75% to 80% seen once. The V and J ends lost 2 bases and 4 bases respectively, with 14 bases between them. Germline CDR1 reads MNHEY; CDR2 reads SMNVEV (reference sequence). CDR3 size: 16 residues. Study-level findings and limits: Indistinguishable V segments such as TRBV6-2 and TRBV6-3 were excluded. Sequencing artifact likely explains a cluster of highly shared sequence variants. In vitro testing confirmed a few CMV-associated chains as specific for CMV antigens.

For this clone: The antigen is undetermined.

The clonotype was recovered from a male donor in good health and CMV-seronegative. The rearrangement uses TRBV27 and TRBJ2-2; D unresolved. The sequenced material came from PBMCs. The CDR3 DNA reads as TGTGCCAGCAGTTTAAGTCTAGGAGATCTCACCGGGGAGCTGTTTTTT. Translating gives CASSLSLGDLTGELFF.